This note documents a single T cell receptor (beta chain) sequence. No antigen is known for it. The sample holds no much larger clone one base away, and base qualities are not on file. This sample is part of a study of Tregs in tolerant kidney transplant recipients (dated by TCRdb to between 2019 and 2020). Notes on the research overall: Before combined kidney and bone marrow transplantation, this study identified donor-specific regulatory T cells using TCRbeta sequencing and then followed those same cells after transplant. Several methods of expanding Tregs specific for an allogeneic donor were compared by TCRbeta repertoire sequencing in a few healthy controls.

For CDR1 and CDR2, the germline V gene (reference sequence) lists LNHNV and YYDKDF. The germline ends are 27 bases apart after V is trimmed by 4 bases and J by 2 bases. The CDR3 runs 19 residues from the cysteine to the phenylalanine. The read is trimmed to its CDR3 DNA, 57 bases read in frame from base 1. The paper as a whole reports these results and caveats: Because only a small number of patients were included, the study had limitations, and the results will need to be validated in larger populations as well as under other immunosuppression protocols. Biological reproducibility was not directly assessed, although technical replication error appeared to be minimal. The most biologically relevant and donor-specific TCRbeta repertoire appeared to be identified by expanding Tregs with activated donor B cells.

Unstimulated Tregs (CD4+CD25+CD127-), CD4+ non-Tregs (CD4+CD25-), CD4 and CD8 cells were FACS-sorted from thawed PBMCs. Healthy control blood was obtained either as purchased buffy coats or from healthy volunteers. Healthy control blood was processed to PBMCs with a Ficoll density gradient and then cryopreserved, whereas patient PBMCs were collected both before and after transplant. For TCRbeta CDR3 sequencing, genomic DNA was extracted from sorted cells using the QIAGEN DNeasy Blood and Tissue Kit. High-throughput TCRbeta CDR3 sequencing, which included PCR amplification with bias correction and internal controls, was done commercially through immunoSEQ. Processing in the source paper ran as follows. Unique productive TCRbeta sequences were defined by CDR3 nucleotide sequence when primers matched and otherwise by CDR3 amino acid sequence together with Vbeta and Jbeta genes. To correct for sorting error, sequences found in more than one sorted population at a frequency ratio of 2:1 or less were discarded, and the remaining shared sequences were assigned to the population with the higher frequency. A sequence counted as donor-reactive if, in CFSE-low cells, the sequence had a frequency of at least 0.01% and was expanded at least 5-fold compared with unstimulated cells. Jensen-Shannon divergence calculated on the top 100 TCRbeta sequences ranked by frequency was used to measure repertoire divergence. For samples with multiple sequencing runs, sorting error was corrected separately for each run before the runs were pooled. Imported from immuneACCESS, the table was reduced by TCRdb to in-frame sequences with V and J called. These copies leave out some clones; in studies compared against another copy, an unresolved V gene accounts for under half, and the cause of the remainder is not known. That table supplies the V and J calls and clone size; D and trimming were determined from the DNA. Across this sample there are around 52,000 clones, with around 88% seen only once. 5.2% of the sample is in the top ten clones.

The rearrangement joined TRBV15 to TRBJ2-7; the D gene is possibly TRBD1 or TRBD2, each agreeing over 7 bases. The clonotype was recovered from a human donor in good health. Sequences were obtained from CD4+ T cells from blood. CDR3 protein: CATSNPRGGYPNPTYEQYF. The nucleotide sequence reads as follows: TGTGCCACCAGCAACCCCAGGGGGGGCTACCCGAACCCCACCTACGAGCAGTACTTC. With the portions outside the CDR3 filled from the reference TRBV15 and TRBJ2-7 genes, the complete variable region becomes DAMVIQNPRYQVTQFGKPVTLSCSQTLNHNVMYWYQQKSSQAPKLLFHYYDKDFNNEADTPDNFQSRRPNTSFCFLDIRSPGLGDTAMYLCATSNPRGGYPNPTYEQYFGPGTRLTVT.